This T cell receptor beta chain appears in the sequencing data of a study of shared clonotypes between healthy human individuals. At the level of the study: Serving as donors were a couple of women and three men, whose ages spanned 18 to 49. Overall study findings and caveats: Of the naive CD4 clonotypes, around 4.8% were shared across a handful of donors.

This CDR3 is built from 14 residues. Germline V CDR1 and CDR2: MNHNY, SVGAGI (reference sequence). V was clipped by 6 bases and J by 4 bases, with 15 bases between them. All donors were Caucasian adults living in Nashville, Tennessee. The table came from immunoSEQ multiplex PCR; TCRdb's copy has only in-frame clones and leaves some out. The table records approximately 530,000 clones, approximately 94% of them present only once. As concerns this clone: Its matching antigen is unknown.

The specimen was naive CD4+ T cells sorted from blood. Subset noted: CD45RA+ positively selected. The chain joins TRBV6-6 to TRBJ1-1, with a weak D call TRBD1 (5 bases). The receptor comes from a woman between 25 and 40 years old in good health. The CDR3 region has the DNA TGTGCCAGCAGGACAGCACACCGATTCACTGAAGCTTTCTTT. Its translation is CASRTAHRFTEAFF.